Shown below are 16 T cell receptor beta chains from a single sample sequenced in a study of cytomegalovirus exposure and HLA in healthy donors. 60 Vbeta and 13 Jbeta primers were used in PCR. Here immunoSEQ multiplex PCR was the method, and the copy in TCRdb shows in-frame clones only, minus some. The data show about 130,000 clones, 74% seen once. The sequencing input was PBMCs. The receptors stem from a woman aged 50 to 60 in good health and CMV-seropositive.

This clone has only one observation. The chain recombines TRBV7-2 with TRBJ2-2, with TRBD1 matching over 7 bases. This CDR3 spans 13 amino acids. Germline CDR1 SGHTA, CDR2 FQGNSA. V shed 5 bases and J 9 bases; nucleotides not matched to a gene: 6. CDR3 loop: CASSVQGVRELFF. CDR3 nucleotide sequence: TGTGCCAGCAGCGTGCAGGGGGTCAGGGAGCTGTTTTTT.

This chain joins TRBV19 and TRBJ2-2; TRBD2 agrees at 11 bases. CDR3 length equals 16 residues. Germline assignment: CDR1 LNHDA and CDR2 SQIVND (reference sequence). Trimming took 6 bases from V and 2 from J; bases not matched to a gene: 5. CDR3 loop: CASSKLAGDNTGELFF. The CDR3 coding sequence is TGTGCCAGTAGCAAACTAGCGGGGGATAACACCGGGGAGCTGTTTTTT.

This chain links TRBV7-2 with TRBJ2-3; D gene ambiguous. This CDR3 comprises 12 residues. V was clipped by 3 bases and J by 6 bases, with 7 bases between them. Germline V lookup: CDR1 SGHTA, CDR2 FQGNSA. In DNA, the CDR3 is TGTGCCAGCAGCTTCTCCCCCGATACGCAGTATTTT. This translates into CASSFSPDTQYF.

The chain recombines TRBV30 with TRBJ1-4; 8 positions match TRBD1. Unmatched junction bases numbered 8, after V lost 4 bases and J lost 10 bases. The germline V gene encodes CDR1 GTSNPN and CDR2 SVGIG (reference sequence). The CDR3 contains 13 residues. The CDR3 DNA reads TGTGCCTGGATTCCTACAGGGGGATCAAAACTGTTTTTT. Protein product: CAWIPTGGSKLFF.

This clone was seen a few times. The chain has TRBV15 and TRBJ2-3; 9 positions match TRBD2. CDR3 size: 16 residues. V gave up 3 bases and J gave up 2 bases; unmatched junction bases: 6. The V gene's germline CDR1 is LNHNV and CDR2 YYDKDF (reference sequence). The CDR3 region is CATSRFSGGYTDTQYF. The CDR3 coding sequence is TGTGCCACCAGCAGGTTTAGCGGGGGTTACACAGATACGCAGTATTTT.

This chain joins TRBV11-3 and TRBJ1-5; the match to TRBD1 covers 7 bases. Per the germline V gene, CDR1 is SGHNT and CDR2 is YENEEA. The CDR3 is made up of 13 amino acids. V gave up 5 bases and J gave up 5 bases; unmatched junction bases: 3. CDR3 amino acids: CASSRDRDQPQHF. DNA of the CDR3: TGTGCCAGCAGCCGAGACAGGGATCAGCCCCAGCATTTT.

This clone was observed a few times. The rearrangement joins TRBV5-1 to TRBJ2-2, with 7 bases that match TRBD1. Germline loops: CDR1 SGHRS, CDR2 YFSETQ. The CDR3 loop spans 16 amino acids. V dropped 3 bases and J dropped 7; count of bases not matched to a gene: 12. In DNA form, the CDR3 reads TGCGCCAGCAGCTCTACTCGGACAGGCCGGCTCGGGGAGCTGTTTTTT. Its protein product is CASSSTRTGRLGELFF. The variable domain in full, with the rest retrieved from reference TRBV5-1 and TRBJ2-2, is KAGVTQTPRYLIKTRGQQVTLSCSPISGHRSVSWYQQTPGQGLQFLFEYFSETQRNKGNFPGRFSGRQFSNSRSEMNVSTLELGDSALYLCASSSTRTGRLGELFFGEGSRLTVL.

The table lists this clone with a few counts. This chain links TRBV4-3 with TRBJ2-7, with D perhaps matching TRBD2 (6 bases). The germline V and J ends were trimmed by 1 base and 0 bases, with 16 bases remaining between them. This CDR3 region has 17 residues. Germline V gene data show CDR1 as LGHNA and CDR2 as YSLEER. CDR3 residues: CASSQVQGVGGSYEQYF. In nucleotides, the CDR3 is TGCGCCAGCAGCCAAGTCCAAGGCGTGGGGGGCTCCTACGAGCAGTACTTC.

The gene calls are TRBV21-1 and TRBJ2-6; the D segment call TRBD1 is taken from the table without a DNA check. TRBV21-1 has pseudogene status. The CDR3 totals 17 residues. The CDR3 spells CASSQGTVPSGANVLTF. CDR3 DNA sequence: TGTGCCAGCAGCCAGGGGACCGTACCCTCTGGGGCCAACGTCCTGACTTTC.

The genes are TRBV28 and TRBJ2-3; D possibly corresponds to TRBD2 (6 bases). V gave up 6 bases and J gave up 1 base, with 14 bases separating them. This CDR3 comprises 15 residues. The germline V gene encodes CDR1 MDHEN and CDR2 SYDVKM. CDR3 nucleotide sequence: TGTGCCAGCAGCCGGGGACTCCCAGGCACAGATACGCAGTATTTT. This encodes CASSRGLPGTDTQYF.

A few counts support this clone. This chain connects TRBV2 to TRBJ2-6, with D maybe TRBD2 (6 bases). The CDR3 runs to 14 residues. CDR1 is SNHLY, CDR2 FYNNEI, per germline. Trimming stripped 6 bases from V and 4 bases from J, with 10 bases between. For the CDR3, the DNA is TGTGCCAGCAGGCGGGACCCCGGGGCCAACGTCCTGACTTTC. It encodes CASRRDPGANVLTF. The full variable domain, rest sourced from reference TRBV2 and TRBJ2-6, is EPEVTQTPSHQVTQMGQEVILRCVPISNHLYFYWYRQILGQKVEFLVSFYNNEISEKSEIFDDQFSVERPDGSNFTLKIRSTKLEDSAMYFCASRRDPGANVLTFGAGSRLTVL.

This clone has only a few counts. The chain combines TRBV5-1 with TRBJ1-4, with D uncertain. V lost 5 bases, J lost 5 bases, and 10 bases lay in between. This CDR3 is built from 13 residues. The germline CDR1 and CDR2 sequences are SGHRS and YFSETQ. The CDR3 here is CASRPHTNEKLFF. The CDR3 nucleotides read TGCGCCAGCAGGCCGCACACGAATGAAAAACTGTTTTTT.

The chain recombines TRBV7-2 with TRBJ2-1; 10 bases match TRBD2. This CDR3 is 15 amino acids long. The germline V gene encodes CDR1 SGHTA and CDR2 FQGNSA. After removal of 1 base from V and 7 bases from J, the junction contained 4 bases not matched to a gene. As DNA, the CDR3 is TGTGCCAGCAGCTTAGAGGTAGCGGGGGGTAATGAGCAGTTCTTC. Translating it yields CASSLEVAGGNEQFF.

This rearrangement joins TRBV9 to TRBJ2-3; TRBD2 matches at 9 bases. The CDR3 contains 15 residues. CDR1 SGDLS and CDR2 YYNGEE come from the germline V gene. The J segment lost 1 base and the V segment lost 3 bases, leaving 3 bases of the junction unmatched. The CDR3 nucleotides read TGTGCCAGCAGCGCTGTAGCGGGGGGCACAGATACGCAGTATTTT. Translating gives CASSAVAGGTDTQYF.

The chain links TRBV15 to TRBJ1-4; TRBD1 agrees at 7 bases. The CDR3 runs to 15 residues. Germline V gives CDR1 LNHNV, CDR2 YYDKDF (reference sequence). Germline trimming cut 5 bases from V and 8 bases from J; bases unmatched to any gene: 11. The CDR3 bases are TGTGCCACCAGCTCCCGGGACAGAAAACCCGAAAAACTGTTTTTT. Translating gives CATSSRDRKPEKLFF.

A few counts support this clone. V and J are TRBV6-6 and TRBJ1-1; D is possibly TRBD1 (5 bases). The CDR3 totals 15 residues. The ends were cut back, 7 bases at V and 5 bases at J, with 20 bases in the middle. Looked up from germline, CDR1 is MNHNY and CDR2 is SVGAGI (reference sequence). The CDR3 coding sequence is TGTGCCAGCACCAGAGGTCGTGGGGCTACGACTGAAGCTTTCTTT. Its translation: CASTRGRGATTEAFF.